The 31 T cell receptor beta chains below all came from one sample that was sequenced in a study of control samples from healthy donors and cancer patients. The method was immunoSEQ multiplex PCR; TCRdb's version includes in-frame clones alone and lacks a portion of them. Found here are more than 85,000 clones, 88% of them singletons; the top ten hold 3.7%. The sequenced sample consisted of PBMCs. All receptors derive from a woman in her sixties with lung cancer.

The chain links TRBV19 to TRBJ1-1; unclear D gene. V was pared by 1 base and J by 7 bases, with 7 bases between. The CDR3 runs 12 residues. The germline CDR1 and CDR2 sequences are LNHDA and SQIVND (reference sequence). CDR3 in amino acids: CASSIGRIEAFF. The CDR3, as DNA: TGTGCCAGTAGTATAGGAAGAATTGAAGCTTTCTTT.

The chain combines TRBV10-3 with TRBJ2-1; 11 bases are a match to TRBD2. In germline, CDR1 is ENHRY, CDR2 SYGVKD. The V gene end was trimmed by 0 bases and the J gene end by 7 bases; junction bases not matched to a gene: 5. This CDR3 is built from 16 residues. The CDR3 sequence: CAISESSSGRVNEQFF. The CDR3, as DNA: TGTGCCATCAGTGAGTCCAGTAGCGGGAGGGTTAATGAGCAGTTCTTC.

The V and J genes are TRBV5-4 and TRBJ1-3; D ambiguous. The CDR3 runs to 15 residues. Trimming stripped 0 bases from V and 0 bases from J, with 7 bases between. The germline gives CDR1 SGHNT, CDR2 YYREEE (reference sequence). Here the CDR3 reads CASSLEASSGNTIYF. For the CDR3, the DNA is TGTGCCAGCAGCTTGGAGGCCTCCTCTGGAAACACCATATATTTT. Combining the CDR3 with reference TRBV5-4 and TRBJ1-3 gives the whole variable domain ETGVTQSPTHLIKTRGQQVTLRCSSQSGHNTVSWYQQALGQGPQFIFQYYREEENGRGNFPPRFSGLQFPNYSSELNVNALELDDSALYLCASSLEASSGNTIYFGEGSWLTVV.

V usage is TRBV7-9 and J usage is TRBJ1-1; no clear D. Germline CDR1 is SEHNR and CDR2 is FQNEAQ (reference sequence). Between the trimmed V and J ends, which lost 7 bases and 1 base, there was a span of 10 bases. This CDR3 contains 13 residues. CDR3 residues: CASILGWNTEAFF. The CDR3, as DNA: TGTGCCAGCATCCTCGGCTGGAACACTGAAGCTTTCTTT.

CDR3 region: CASSFGRANYGYTF. CDR3 bases: TGTGCCAGCAGCTTCGGGAGGGCCAACTATGGCTACACCTTC. The rearrangement uses TRBV7-9 and TRBJ1-2; D is uncertain. The CDR3 loop spans 14 amino acids. CDR1 SEHNR and CDR2 FQNEAQ come from the germline V gene (reference sequence). V lost 3 bases to trimming and J lost 2 bases, with 10 bases between them.

The V and J genes are TRBV27 and TRBJ2-1; 10 positions match TRBD1. CDR1 and CDR2 from the germline V gene are MNHEY and SMNVEV (reference sequence). The J segment lost 8 bases and the V segment lost 7 bases, leaving 11 bases of the junction unmatched. The CDR3 has 15 residues. CDR3 protein: CASTSPGQGIDEQFF. CDR3 bases: TGTGCCAGCACCAGCCCGGGACAGGGGATCGATGAGCAGTTCTTC.

This sequence joins TRBV11-3 and TRBJ2-1; D is unresolved. This CDR3 region has 13 residues. Germline assignment: CDR1 SGHNT and CDR2 YENEEA. V was cut by 0 bases and J by 8 bases, with 8 bases left in between. Written as DNA, the CDR3 is TGTGCCAGCAGCTTAGATGCAGGTTATGAGCAGTTCTTC. Translation: CASSLDAGYEQFF.

V is TRBV2 and J is TRBJ2-7; D gene unclear. The germline V and J ends were trimmed by 5 bases and 0 bases, with 17 bases remaining between them. The CDR3 extends over 16 amino acids. Germline values: CDR1 SNHLY, CDR2 FYNNEI. The CDR3 loop reads CASSTTGGEDSYEQYF. DNA for the CDR3: TGTGCCAGCAGTACCACGGGTGGGGAAGACTCCTACGAGCAGTACTTC.

This clone was counted a single time. The V call is TRBV19, the J call TRBJ1-3, with TRBD1 matching over 10 bases. Germline V lookup: CDR1 LNHDA, CDR2 SQIVND (reference sequence). V shed 5 bases, J shed 0 bases, and the junction held 4 bases outside the gene matches. The CDR3 loop spans 16 amino acids. The CDR3 DNA reads as TGTGCCAGTAGTGTGGACAGGGGGTTCTCTGGAAACACCATATATTTT. This sequence encodes CASSVDRGFSGNTIYF.

The V gene is TRBV5-4, the J gene TRBJ1-4; D may be TRBD1 (5 bases). CDR3 size: 15 residues. V shed 0 bases and J shed 8 bases, with 14 bases lying between them. Germline CDR1 reads SGHNT; CDR2 reads YYREEE (reference sequence). CDR3 in amino acids: CASSLAGQDGEKLFF. DNA for the CDR3: TGTGCCAGCAGCTTGGCAGGGCAGGATGGGGAAAAACTGTTTTTT.

The chain is built from TRBV29-1 and TRBJ1-2; D perhaps matches TRBD1 (6 bases). Per the germline V gene, CDR1 is SQVTM and CDR2 is ANQGSEA. The CDR3 spans 14 residues. With 2 bases removed from V and 0 bases from J, the gap between germline ends came to 10 bases. CDR3 region: CSVETGLANYGYTF. DNA of the CDR3: TGCAGCGTTGAAACAGGGCTAGCTAACTATGGCTACACCTTC.

The chain combines TRBV6-6 with TRBJ1-2, with 11 bases fitting TRBD1. Per the germline V gene, CDR1 is MNHNY and CDR2 is SVGAGI (reference sequence). This CDR3 comprises 15 residues. V trimming: 5 bases; J trimming: 7 bases; junction bases outside the gene matches: 9. CDR3 region: CASSNTGQGAGGYTF. DNA for the CDR3: TGTGCCAGCAGTAATACTGGACAGGGGGCAGGTGGCTACACCTTC.

The CDR3 nucleotides read TGTGCCAGTAGTAACCCCGGACAGGGGTTCGATGAGCAGTTCTTC. Translating it yields CASSNPGQGFDEQFF. The chain links TRBV19 to TRBJ2-1, with TRBD1 matching 9 bases. CDR1 and CDR2 (germline): LNHDA, SQIVND (reference sequence). The V segment lost 4 bases and the J segment 8 bases; nucleotides outside the gene matches: 9. CDR3 length equals 15 residues.

This chain links TRBV25-1 with TRBJ1-2; tentative D call: TRBD1 (5 bases). There are 15 residues in the CDR3. The V gene lost 3 bases and the J gene lost 6 bases, with 17 bases spanning the gap. Germline V CDR1 and CDR2: MGHDK, SYGVNS. As DNA, the CDR3 is TGTGCCAGCAGTGACCACAACAAAAGGGGCGATGGCTACACCTTC. It specifies CASSDHNKRGDGYTF.

The genes are TRBV6-5 and TRBJ1-4; perhaps TRBD1 as D (5 bases). The germline V gene encodes CDR1 MNHEY and CDR2 SVGAGI. Trimming stripped 5 bases from V and 8 bases from J, with 15 bases between. The CDR3 contains 14 residues. This chain's CDR3 is CASSRGQPLEKLFF. For the CDR3, the DNA is TGTGCCAGCAGTCGAGGACAACCGTTAGAAAAACTGTTTTTT.

The chain employs TRBV19 and TRBJ2-1; 11 bases agree with TRBD2. Germline CDR1 reads LNHDA; CDR2 reads SQIVND (reference sequence). This CDR3 is built from 15 residues. Unmatched junction bases numbered 5, after V lost 8 bases and J lost 2 bases. The CDR3 reads CASGGTSGPYNEQFF. The CDR3 bases are TGTGCCAGTGGAGGGACTAGCGGACCCTACAATGAGCAGTTCTTC. The full variable domain, rest sourced from reference TRBV19 and TRBJ2-1, is DGGITQSPKYLFRKEGQNVTLSCEQNLNHDAMYWYRQDPGQGLRLIYYSQIVNDFQKGDIAEGYSVSREKKESFPLTVTSAQKNPTAFYLCASGGTSGPYNEQFFGPGTRLTVL.

This rearrangement joins TRBV7-2 to TRBJ2-7; TRBD2 matches 14 bases. Looked up from germline, CDR1 is SGHTA and CDR2 is FQGNSA. The CDR3 is 15 amino acids. V lost 3 bases, J lost 3 bases, and 1 base stayed unmatched. The CDR3 is CASSFGLAGGYEQYF. CDR3 bases: TGTGCCAGCAGCTTCGGACTAGCGGGGGGCTACGAGCAGTACTTC.

CDR3 sequence reads: CATSKGALNLNTEAFF. CDR3 nucleotide sequence: TGTGCCACCAGCAAGGGGGCACTTAATTTGAACACTGAAGCTTTCTTT. V gene TRBV15 combines with J gene TRBJ1-1, with TRBD1 matching over 7 bases. V trimming: 4 bases; J trimming: 0 bases; junction bases outside the gene matches: 8. Looked up from germline, CDR1 is LNHNV and CDR2 is YYDKDF (reference sequence). The length of the CDR3 is 16 residues. Full variable domain (rest looked up from reference TRBV15 and TRBJ1-1): DAMVIQNPRYQVTQFGKPVTLSCSQTLNHNVMYWYQQKSSQAPKLLFHYYDKDFNNEADTPDNFQSRRPNTSFCFLDIRSPGLGDTAMYLCATSKGALNLNTEAFFGQGTRLTVV.

This clone was seen more than once but under ten times. The rearrangement links TRBV6-5 to TRBJ2-7; D may be TRBD1 or TRBD2 (6 bases each). Germline V gives CDR1 MNHEY, CDR2 SVGAGI. Trimming cost V 4 bases and J 6 bases, with 10 bases left between them. This CDR3 region has 12 residues. As DNA, the CDR3 is TGTGCCAGCAGTTTAGGGGGGCGCGAGCAGTACTTC. It translates to CASSLGGREQYF.

J is TRBJ2-3 and V is TRBV25-1, with D perhaps TRBD2 (6 bases). Deletions cut 3 bases from V and 4 bases from J, with 11 bases between. This CDR3 has 14 amino acids. Germline assignment: CDR1 MGHDK and CDR2 SYGVNS. The CDR3 DNA sequence: TGTGCCAGCAGTGACCCTCGGGGGTCAGATACGCAGTATTTT. This sequence encodes CASSDPRGSDTQYF.

The CDR3 DNA reads TGCGCCAGCAGCTGGGAGATTGGGGGCATTCAGTACTTC. Its translation: CASSWEIGGIQYF. The gene calls are TRBV5-1 and TRBJ2-4, with D perhaps given as TRBD1 or TRBD2 (5 bases each). V shed 3 bases and J shed 9 bases, with 13 bases lying between them. The V gene's germline CDR1 is SGHRS and CDR2 YFSETQ. This CDR3 is 13 amino acids long.

V is TRBV6-6 and J is TRBJ1-2; TRBD1 matches 8 bases. Per germline, CDR1 MNHNY and CDR2 SVGAGI (reference sequence). This CDR3 region has 13 residues. The V segment lost 6 bases and the J segment 4 bases; nucleotides outside the gene matches: 4. Here the CDR3 DNA reads TGTGCCAGCAGAGACAGGGGTATCTATGGCTACACCTTC. This codes for CASRDRGIYGYTF.

A single count supports this clone. The chain carries TRBV19 and TRBJ1-3; TRBD1 agrees at 8 bases. The germline CDR1 and CDR2 sequences are LNHDA and SQIVND (reference sequence). This CDR3 spans 18 amino acids. V gave up 6 bases and J gave up 0 bases; unmatched junction bases: 13. The CDR3 reads CASSPTDRAFYSGNTIYF. The CDR3 region has the DNA TGTGCCAGTAGCCCAACGGACAGGGCCTTTTACTCTGGAAACACCATATATTTT.

The V gene is TRBV6-5, the J gene TRBJ2-1, with D perhaps TRBD1 (5 bases). Trimming removed 8 bases at V and 4 bases at J, with 12 bases between. The CDR3 sequence is 13 residues long. Germline V gene sequence: CDR1 MNHEY, CDR2 SVGAGI. The CDR3 bases are TGTGCCAGCGTCCGAAGGGGATACAATGAGCAGTTCTTC. It specifies CASVRRGYNEQFF.

V is TRBV7-2 and J is TRBJ1-4; maybe TRBD1 (5 bases). Germline CDR1 reads SGHTA; CDR2 reads FQGNSA. Trimming cost V 2 bases and J 7 bases, with 14 bases left between them. The CDR3 is 15 residues long. In nucleotides, the CDR3 is TGTGCCAGCAGCTTATATGGGGGGAACGGTGAAAAACTGTTTTTT. Its translation: CASSLYGGNGEKLFF.

The chain recombines TRBV6-2 or TRBV6-3 with TRBJ2-7; perhaps TRBD2 as D (5 bases). From germline, CDR1 is MNHEY and CDR2 SVGEGT. V lost 7 bases and J 7 bases, leaving 20 bases between the germline ends. There are 14 residues in the CDR3. The DNA of the CDR3 is TGTGCCAGCACCCCGGGATCACCTTCGTGGGAGCAGTACTTC. This encodes CASTPGSPSWEQYF.

This chain links TRBV24-1 with TRBJ1-2; 8 nucleotides line up with TRBD1. Per the germline V gene, CDR1 is KGHDR and CDR2 is SFDVKD. The length of the CDR3 is 14 residues. V shed 9 bases, J shed 1 base, and the junction held 6 bases outside the gene matches. The CDR3, as DNA: TGTGCCACCTCCGCCGGACAGGGTAACTATGGCTACACCTTC. This translates into CATSAGQGNYGYTF.

This chain uses TRBV19 with TRBJ2-5; D not resolved. CDR3 length equals 14 residues. V was cut by 6 bases and J by 5 bases, with 16 bases left in between. Germline lookup yields CDR1 LNHDA and CDR2 SQIVND (reference sequence). Here the CDR3 reads CASSLQYGAETQYF. The CDR3 DNA reads as TGTGCCAGTAGCCTCCAATACGGCGCGGAGACCCAGTACTTC.

This clone was detected once. CDR3 protein: CASSLTGGETQYF. Here the CDR3 DNA reads TGTGCCAGCAGTTTGACAGGGGGAGAGACCCAGTACTTC. This chain links TRBV2 with TRBJ2-5; 9 positions agree with TRBD1. The germline CDR1 and CDR2 sequences are SNHLY and FYNNEI. The CDR3 loop spans 13 amino acids. Trimming removed 5 bases from V and 4 bases from J; junction bases left unmatched: 2.

The J gene is TRBJ2-5, the V gene TRBV4-1; 9 nucleotides align to TRBD2. This CDR3 has 19 residues. Germline V gives CDR1 MGHRA, CDR2 YSYEKL. The V segment lost 1 base and the J segment 0 bases; nucleotides outside the gene matches: 12. The CDR3 spells CASSQGPSSGDSYQETQYF. As DNA, the CDR3 is TGCGCCAGCAGCCAAGGCCCCTCTAGCGGGGACTCGTACCAAGAGACCCAGTACTTC.

V and J are TRBV7-6 and TRBJ2-2; tentatively, D is TRBD1 (6 bases). The CDR3 loop spans 16 amino acids. V was trimmed by 5 bases and J by 0 bases, leaving 13 bases between them. Germline assignment: CDR1 SGHVS and CDR2 FNYEAQ. The CDR3, as DNA: TGTGCCAGCAGCCCCGACAGGATCTCGAACACCGGGGAGCTGTTTTTT. Protein sequence: CASSPDRISNTGELFF.